Below, 28 T cell receptor beta chains from the same sample are listed, as sequenced in a study of blood T cell repertoires in COVID-19 (dated by TCRdb to the early 2020s). The library was produced with the immunoSEQ multiplex PCR assay. As stored in TCRdb, this immuneACCESS dataset retains in-frame rearrangements with V and J assigned. A fraction of the clones does not appear; measured against another copy, unresolved V genes explain less than half of the discrepancy, and the remainder lacks a known reason. The sample table records some 57,000 clones; about 83% of these occur just once. Approximately 23% of the sample goes to the ten largest clones. Sequencing was performed on peripheral blood. These receptors were taken from a woman older than 75 with acute or convalescent COVID-19.

The V gene is TRBV28, the J gene TRBJ1-2; D remains ambiguous. Trimming removed 3 bases at V and 7 bases at J, with 12 bases between. The CDR3 sequence is 13 residues long. The germline V gene encodes CDR1 MDHEN and CDR2 SYDVKM. This CDR3 is CASSFRETGGYTF. As DNA, the CDR3 is TGTGCCAGCAGTTTTCGAGAGACGGGTGGCTACACCTTC.

The gene calls are TRBV11-3 and TRBJ2-7; TRBD2 agrees at 7 bases. Germline CDR1 SGHNT, CDR2 YENEEA. This CDR3 region has 14 residues. The ends lost 2 bases at V and 4 bases at J; junction bases unmatched: 5. The CDR3 loop is CASSLRGGGYEQYF. DNA of the CDR3: TGTGCCAGCAGCTTAAGGGGCGGGGGATACGAGCAGTACTTC.

V usage is TRBV14 and J usage is TRBJ2-2; D might be TRBD2 (5 bases). Germline CDR1 and CDR2: SGHDN and FVKESK. With 1 base removed from V and 5 bases from J, the gap between germline ends came to 20 bases. The length of the CDR3 is 18 residues. The CDR3: CASSQVWTLYSGTGELFF. In DNA form, the CDR3 reads TGTGCCAGCAGCCAAGTTTGGACGCTTTATTCGGGGACCGGGGAGCTGTTTTTT.

J is TRBJ2-2 and V is TRBV5-1; D gene unclear. This CDR3 has 14 amino acids. Trimming pared 5 bases from V and 4 bases from J, leaving 12 bases between. The germline gives CDR1 SGHRS, CDR2 YFSETQ. The chain's CDR3 is CASSSELLTGELFF. The CDR3 DNA reads as TGCGCCAGCAGTTCTGAGCTGCTCACCGGGGAGCTGTTTTTT.

The J gene is TRBJ1-2, the V gene TRBV4-1, with 9 bases identical to TRBD1. Per the germline V gene, CDR1 is MGHRA and CDR2 is YSYEKL. The V gene end was trimmed by 1 base and the J gene end by 4 bases; junction bases not matched to a gene: 16. The CDR3 totals 19 residues. CDR3 in amino acids: CASSQAGTGKGKDPYGYTF. The CDR3 DNA follows: TGCGCCAGCAGCCAAGCTGGGACAGGGAAAGGGAAGGACCCCTATGGCTACACCTTC.

The CDR3 is CASSPYRNGYTF. The CDR3 DNA follows: TGCGCCAGCAGCCCCTACAGAAATGGCTACACCTTC. The rearrangement joins TRBV5-1 to TRBJ1-2; D is unclear. Germline CDR1 and CDR2: SGHRS and YFSETQ. The CDR3 length is 12 residues. Deletions cut 4 bases from V and 6 bases from J, with 10 bases between.

This chain connects TRBV24-1 to TRBJ2-3; the match to TRBD1 covers 9 bases. V lost 4 bases, J lost 0 bases, and 4 bases stayed unmatched. Germline V gives CDR1 KGHDR, CDR2 SFDVKD. CDR3 length: 16 residues. The CDR3 here is CATSDTQGASTDTQYF. Written as DNA, the CDR3 is TGTGCCACCAGTGACACACAGGGGGCTAGCACAGATACGCAGTATTTT.

The chain uses TRBV7-8 and TRBJ1-1, with D possibly matching TRBD1 (5 bases). The germline gives CDR1 SGHVS, CDR2 FQNEAQ. The CDR3 contains 14 residues. V lost 4 bases, J lost 4 bases, and 13 bases lay in between. The CDR3 loop reads CASSSAGGFTEAFF. The CDR3 nucleotides are TGTGCCAGCAGCTCAGCGGGGGGGTTCACTGAAGCTTTCTTT.

This clone was picked up one time. The chain uses TRBV20-1 and TRBJ2-5; TRBD2 matches 8 bases. There are 12 residues in the CDR3. Unmatched junction bases numbered 5, after V lost 6 bases and J lost 5 bases. CDR1 and CDR2 (germline): DFQATT, SNEGSKA (reference sequence). The chain's CDR3 is CSASVAGETQYF. In DNA, the CDR3 is TGCAGTGCAAGTGTAGCGGGGGAGACCCAGTACTTC.

In its sample, this clone was seen a few times. The chain has TRBV30 and TRBJ2-3; 7 nucleotides agree with TRBD2. The germline gives CDR1 GTSNPN, CDR2 SVGIG (reference sequence). The V and J ends lost 2 bases and 2 bases, in that order; junction bases with no gene match: 4. This CDR3 is built from 14 residues. The CDR3 protein is CAWSNSGHTDTQYF. The CDR3 DNA is TGTGCCTGGAGTAATAGCGGGCACACAGATACGCAGTATTTT.

The chain has TRBV11-3 and TRBJ2-7; the match to TRBD1 covers 11 bases. CDR1 is SGHNT, CDR2 YENEEA, per germline. The CDR3 spans 12 residues. With V trimmed by 5 bases and J by 12 bases, 6 bases remained unmatched. CDR3 sequence (DNA): TGTGCCAGCAGCACGGGACAGGGGGTGGGGTACTTC. Translated: CASSTGQGVGYF.

The rearrangement links TRBV18 to TRBJ2-1, with 10 bases fitting TRBD1. V gave up 5 bases and J gave up 3 bases; unmatched junction bases: 7. Germline V gives CDR1 KGHSH, CDR2 LQKENI. This CDR3 spans 16 amino acids. CDR3 region: CASSGTGTGVYNEQFF. CDR3 in DNA: TGTGCCAGCTCAGGGACCGGGACAGGGGTCTACAATGAGCAGTTCTTC.

This clone has only one observation. The V call is TRBV6-6, the J call TRBJ1-1; D is undetermined. Per the germline V gene, CDR1 is MNHNY and CDR2 is SVGAGI (reference sequence). The CDR3 totals 15 residues. V shed 5 bases and J shed 2 bases, with 15 bases lying between them. Written as DNA, the CDR3 is TGTGCCAGCAGTAGGAGTGCCGGGTACAACACTGAAGCTTTCTTT. It specifies CASSRSAGYNTEAFF.

The genes are TRBV6-4 and TRBJ1-1; D perhaps matches TRBD1 (5 bases). The CDR3 runs 15 residues. Germline V gene data show CDR1 as MRHNA and CDR2 as SNTAGT. The V end was cut by 3 bases, the J end by 0 bases, with 11 bases between. The CDR3 loop is CASSEGVNMNTEAFF. DNA of the CDR3: TGTGCCAGCAGTGAAGGGGTAAACATGAACACTGAAGCTTTCTTT.

The V and J genes are TRBV7-6 and TRBJ2-1; 9 bases align to TRBD2. Germline loops: CDR1 SGHVS, CDR2 FNYEAQ. V lost 0 bases, J lost 11 bases, and 11 bases stayed unmatched. This CDR3 spans 16 amino acids. The CDR3 protein is CASSLAPVAGAQKQFF. The CDR3 nucleotides read TGTGCCAGCAGCTTAGCGCCGGTAGCGGGGGCCCAAAAGCAGTTCTTC.

The chain couples TRBV14 to TRBJ1-5; D is unclear. Germline CDR1 and CDR2: SGHDN and FVKESK. This CDR3 comprises 15 residues. V dropped 1 base and J dropped 4 bases, with 11 bases sitting between them. CDR3 amino acids: CASSQGAPGNQPQHF. CDR3 coding DNA: TGTGCCAGCAGCCAAGGGGCCCCAGGTAATCAGCCCCAGCATTTT.

This clone was detected once. This chain uses TRBV24-1 with TRBJ2-1; D possibly corresponds to TRBD2 (7 bases). The CDR3 covers 15 residues. The germline V and J ends were trimmed by 9 bases and 1 base, with 15 bases remaining between them. CDR1 is KGHDR and CDR2 is SFDVKD in the germline V gene. DNA for the CDR3: TGTGCCACCTCGGGGGCGGGGGAGTCCTACAATGAGCAGTTCTTC. Translated, it gives CATSGAGESYNEQFF.

The gene calls are TRBV2 and TRBJ1-1, with D possibly matching TRBD1 (5 bases). The CDR3 is made up of 13 amino acids. V was trimmed by 8 bases and J by 0 bases, leaving 10 bases between them. Germline CDR1 reads SNHLY; CDR2 reads FYNNEI. The CDR3 region is CASEDSLNTEAFF. CDR3 DNA sequence: TGTGCCAGCGAAGACAGCTTGAACACTGAAGCTTTCTTT.

This chain links TRBV6-1 with TRBJ2-7; D is undetermined. Germline V lookup: CDR1 MNHNS, CDR2 SASEGT. V lost 0 bases, J lost 0 bases, and 12 bases lay in between. This CDR3 contains 16 residues. The CDR3 sequence: CASSEAQQAYSYEQYF. The CDR3 coding sequence is TGTGCCAGCAGTGAAGCTCAGCAGGCATACTCCTACGAGCAGTACTTC.

This chain connects TRBV7-8 to TRBJ1-3, with 8 bases matching TRBD1. CDR1 SGHVS and CDR2 FQNEAQ come from the germline V gene. The CDR3 is 17 amino acids. The junction had 9 bases not matched to a gene; V was cut back by 5 bases and J by 0 bases. The CDR3 loop reads CASSPRTGKSSGNTIYF. The CDR3 DNA follows: TGTGCCAGCAGCCCTAGGACAGGGAAGAGCTCTGGAAACACCATATATTTT. Complete variable domain (other parts from reference TRBV7-8 and TRBJ1-3): GAGVSQSPRYKVAKRGQDVALRCDPISGHVSLFWYQQALGQGPEFLTYFQNEAQLDKSGLPSDRFFAERPEGSVSTLKIQRTQQEDSAVYLCASSPRTGKSSGNTIYFGEGSWLTVV.

The V gene is TRBV5-6, the J gene TRBJ2-6; D is unresolved. The CDR3 has 15 residues. Germline loops: CDR1 SGHDT, CDR2 YYEEEE. Trimming removed 6 bases from V and 2 bases from J, with 12 bases in between. The CDR3 bases are TGTGCCAGCACCCTTTCTATAACTGGGGCCAACGTCCTGACTTTC. It encodes CASTLSITGANVLTF.

The rearrangement uses TRBV6-4 and TRBJ2-2; tentative D call: TRBD1 (6 bases). CDR3 length equals 14 residues. V was shortened by 5 bases and J by 7 bases, with 14 bases between the two germline ends. Germline lookup yields CDR1 MRHNA and CDR2 SNTAGT. This CDR3 is CASSPTGFNGELFF. The CDR3 region has the DNA TGTGCCAGCAGTCCTACAGGGTTTAACGGGGAGCTGTTTTTT.

The J gene is TRBJ2-3, the V gene TRBV5-1, with 11 bases lining up with TRBD2. The CDR3 sequence is 16 residues long. CDR1 and CDR2 (germline): SGHRS, YFSETQ. V dropped 0 bases and J dropped 4; count of bases not matched to a gene: 4. As DNA, the CDR3 is TGCGCCAGCAGCTTGGGTAGCGGGAGGGCCTCAGATACGCAGTATTTT. It is translated as CASSLGSGRASDTQYF.

The rearrangement uses TRBV19 and TRBJ1-1, with D hard to call. Germline V gene lookup returns CDR1 LNHDA and CDR2 SQIVND (reference sequence). This CDR3 is 14 amino acids long. Trimming shortened V by 2 bases and J by 4 bases, and 11 bases separated the two germline ends. The CDR3 bases are TGTGCCAGTAGTATAACCGGGTTTGGCACTGAAGCTTTCTTT. Translation: CASSITGFGTEAFF.

This sequence joins TRBV29-1 and TRBJ2-1; 7 bases fit TRBD2. CDR1 SQVTM and CDR2 ANQGSEA come from the germline V gene. CDR3 length: 13 residues. V shed 0 bases, J shed 12 bases, and the junction held 8 bases outside the gene matches. CDR3 in amino acids: CSVEEAGGRGQFF. The CDR3 region has the DNA TGCAGCGTTGAAGAGGCTGGGGGGAGGGGGCAGTTCTTC.

The gene calls are TRBV12-3 or TRBV12-4 and TRBJ1-2, with D possibly being TRBD1 (6 bases). The length of the CDR3 is 13 residues. Trimming cost V 6 bases and J 4 bases, with 12 bases left between them. CDR3 protein: CASSQTGPYGYTF. For the CDR3, the DNA is TGTGCCAGCAGCCAGACAGGACCCTATGGCTACACCTTC.

There are a few counts of this clone. The V and J genes are TRBV19 and TRBJ1-1; D possibly corresponds to TRBD1 (5 bases). V was shortened by 6 bases and J by 1 base, with 12 bases between the two germline ends. The CDR3 is 14 residues long. The germline V gene encodes CDR1 LNHDA and CDR2 SQIVND (reference sequence). The DNA of the CDR3 is TGTGCCAGTAGCCGGTTGGGGGGGAACACTGAAGCTTTCTTT. Encoded protein: CASSRLGGNTEAFF. The entire variable domain, with the rest obtained from reference TRBV19 and TRBJ1-1, is as follows: DGGITQSPKYLFRKEGQNVTLSCEQNLNHDAMYWYRQDPGQGLRLIYYSQIVNDFQKGDIAEGYSVSREKKESFPLTVTSAQKNPTAFYLCASSRLGGNTEAFFGQGTRLTVV.

The J gene is TRBJ1-2, the V gene TRBV7-9; D possibly corresponds to TRBD1 (5 bases). The CDR3 spans 15 residues. Germline loops: CDR1 SEHNR, CDR2 FQNEAQ (reference sequence). The V end lost 2 bases, the J end lost 4 bases, and 14 bases lay between the germline ends. CDR3 in DNA: TGTGCCAGCAGCTTACAGGAATGGGGCCTCTATGGCTACACCTTC. It codes for CASSLQEWGLYGYTF.